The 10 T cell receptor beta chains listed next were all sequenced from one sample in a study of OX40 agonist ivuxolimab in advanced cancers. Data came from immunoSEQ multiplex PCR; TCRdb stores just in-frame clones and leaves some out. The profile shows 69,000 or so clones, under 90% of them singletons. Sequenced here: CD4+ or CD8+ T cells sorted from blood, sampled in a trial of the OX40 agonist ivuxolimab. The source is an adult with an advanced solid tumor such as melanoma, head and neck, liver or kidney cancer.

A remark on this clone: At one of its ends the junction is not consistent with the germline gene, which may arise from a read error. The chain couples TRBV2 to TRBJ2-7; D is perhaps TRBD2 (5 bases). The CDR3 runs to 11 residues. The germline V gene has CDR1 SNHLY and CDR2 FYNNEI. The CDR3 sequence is CASSESRTLSF. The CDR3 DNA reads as TGTGCCAGCAGTGAATCACGGACTTTGTCCTTC.

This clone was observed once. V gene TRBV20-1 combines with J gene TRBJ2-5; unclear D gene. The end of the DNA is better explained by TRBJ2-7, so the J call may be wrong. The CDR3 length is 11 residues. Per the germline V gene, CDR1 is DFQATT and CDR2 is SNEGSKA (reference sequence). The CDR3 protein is CSATLSYEQYF. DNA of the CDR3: TGCAGTGCTACCCTCTCCTACGAGCAGTACTTC.

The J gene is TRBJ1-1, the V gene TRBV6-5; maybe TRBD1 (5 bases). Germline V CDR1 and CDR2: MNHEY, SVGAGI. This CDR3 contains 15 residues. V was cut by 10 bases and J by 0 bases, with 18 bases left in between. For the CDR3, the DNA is TGTGCCACCCTCGTCCCGGGGCCGATGAACACTGAAGCTTTCTTT. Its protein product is CATLVPGPMNTEAFF.

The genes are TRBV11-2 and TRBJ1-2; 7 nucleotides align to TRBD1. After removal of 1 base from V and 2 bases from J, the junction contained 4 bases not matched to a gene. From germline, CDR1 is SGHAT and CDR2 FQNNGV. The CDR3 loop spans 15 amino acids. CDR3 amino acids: CASSLAPGGNYGYTF. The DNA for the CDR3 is TGTGCCAGCAGCTTAGCTCCAGGGGGAAACTATGGCTACACCTTC.

In DNA, the CDR3 is TGTGCCAGCCGGGGGGACCTTGGAGCTTTCTTT. It translates to CASRGDLGAFF. The rearrangement uses TRBV25-1 and TRBJ1-1; weak D call: TRBD1 (5 bases). Germline values: CDR1 MGHDK, CDR2 SYGVNS. The CDR3 has 11 amino acids. V lost 8 bases, J lost 10 bases, and 14 bases lay in between.

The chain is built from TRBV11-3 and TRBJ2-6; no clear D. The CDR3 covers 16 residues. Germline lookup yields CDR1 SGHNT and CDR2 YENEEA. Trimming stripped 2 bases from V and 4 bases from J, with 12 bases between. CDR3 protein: CASSLNPVPGANVLTF. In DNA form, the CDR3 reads TGTGCCAGCAGCTTAAATCCCGTACCCGGGGCCAACGTCCTGACTTTC. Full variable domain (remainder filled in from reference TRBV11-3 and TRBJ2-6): EAGVVQSPRYKIIEKKQPVAFWCNPISGHNTLYWYLQNLGQGPELLIRYENEEAVDDSQLPKDRFSAERLKGVDSTLKIQPAELGDSAVYLCASSLNPVPGANVLTFGAGSRLTVL.

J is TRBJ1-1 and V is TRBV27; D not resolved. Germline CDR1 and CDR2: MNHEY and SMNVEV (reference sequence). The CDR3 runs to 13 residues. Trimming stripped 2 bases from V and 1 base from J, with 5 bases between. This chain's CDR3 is CASSLGTNTEAFF. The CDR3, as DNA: TGTGCCAGCAGTTTAGGCACGAACACTGAAGCTTTCTTT.

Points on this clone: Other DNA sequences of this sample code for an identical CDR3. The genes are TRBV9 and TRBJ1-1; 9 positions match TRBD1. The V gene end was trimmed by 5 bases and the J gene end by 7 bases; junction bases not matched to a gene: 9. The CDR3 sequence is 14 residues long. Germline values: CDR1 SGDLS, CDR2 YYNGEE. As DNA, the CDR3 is TGTGCCAGCAGTCGAGAGGACAGGGGTAGTGAAGCTTTCTTT. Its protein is CASSREDRGSEAFF. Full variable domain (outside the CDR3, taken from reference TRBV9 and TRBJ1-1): DSGVTQTPKHLITATGQRVTLRCSPRSGDLSVYWYQQSLDQGLQFLIQYYNGEERAKGNILERFSAQQFPDLHSELNLSSLELGDSALYFCASSREDRGSEAFFGQGTRLTVV.

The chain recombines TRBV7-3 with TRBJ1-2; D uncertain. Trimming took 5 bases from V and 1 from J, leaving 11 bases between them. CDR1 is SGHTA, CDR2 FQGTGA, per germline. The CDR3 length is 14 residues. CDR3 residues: CASSESGSNYGYTF. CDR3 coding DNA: TGTGCCAGCAGCGAATCCGGCAGTAACTATGGCTACACCTTC.

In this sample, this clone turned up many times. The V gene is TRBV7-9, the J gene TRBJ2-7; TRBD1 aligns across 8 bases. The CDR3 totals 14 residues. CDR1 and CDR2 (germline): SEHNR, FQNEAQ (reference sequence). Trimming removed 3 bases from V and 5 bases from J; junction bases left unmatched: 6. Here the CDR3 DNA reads TGTGCCAGCAGCTTCCTGACAGGGGCCAACGAGCAGTACTTC. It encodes CASSFLTGANEQYF.